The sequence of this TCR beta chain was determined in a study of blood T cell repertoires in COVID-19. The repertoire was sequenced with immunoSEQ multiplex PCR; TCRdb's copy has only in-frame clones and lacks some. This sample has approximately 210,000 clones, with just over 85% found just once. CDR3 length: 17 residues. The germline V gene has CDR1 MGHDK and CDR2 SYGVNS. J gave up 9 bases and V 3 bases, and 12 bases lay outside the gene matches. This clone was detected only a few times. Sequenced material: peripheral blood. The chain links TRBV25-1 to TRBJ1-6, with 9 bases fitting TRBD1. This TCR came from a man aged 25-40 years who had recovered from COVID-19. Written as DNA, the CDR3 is TGTGCCAGCAGTGAGAGGTGGACGGGACAGGGAGTTTCACCCCTCCACTTT. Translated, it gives CASSERWTGQGVSPLHF. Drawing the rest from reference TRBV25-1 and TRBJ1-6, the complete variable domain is EADIYQTPRYLVIGTGKKITLECSQTMGHDKMYWYQQDPGMELHLIHYSYGVNSTEKGDLSSESTVSRIRTEHFPLTLESARPSHTSQYLCASSERWTGQGVSPLHFGNGTRLTVT.